The clone carrying this T cell receptor (beta chain) was observed a handful of times. TCRdb redid the calling of the 5' RACE reads with MiXCR, one entry per CDR3 protein. The table lists about 75,000 distinct CDR3 sequences, 10% to 15% of them singletons. This record belongs to a study of spatial heterogeneity in lung cancer. CDR3 length equals 14 residues. Trimming took 0 bases from V and 3 from J, leaving 9 bases between them. Per the germline V gene, CDR1 is MNHEY and CDR2 is SVGEGT. The sample's time point: sample taken at primary tumor resection. Whole RNA, which was extracted from tumor, nontumor lung tissue or frozen PBMC, was sequenced without any cell sorting.

The J gene is TRBJ2-7, the V gene TRBV6-2 or TRBV6-3; D remains unclear. This TCR was recovered from a male donor with early-stage non-small cell lung cancer. The sequencing used PBMCs, collected at surgery. The DNA of the CDR3 is TGTGCCAGCAGTTACTCCGGGCCCGACTACGAGCAGTACTTC. Translating gives CASSYSGPDYEQYF.